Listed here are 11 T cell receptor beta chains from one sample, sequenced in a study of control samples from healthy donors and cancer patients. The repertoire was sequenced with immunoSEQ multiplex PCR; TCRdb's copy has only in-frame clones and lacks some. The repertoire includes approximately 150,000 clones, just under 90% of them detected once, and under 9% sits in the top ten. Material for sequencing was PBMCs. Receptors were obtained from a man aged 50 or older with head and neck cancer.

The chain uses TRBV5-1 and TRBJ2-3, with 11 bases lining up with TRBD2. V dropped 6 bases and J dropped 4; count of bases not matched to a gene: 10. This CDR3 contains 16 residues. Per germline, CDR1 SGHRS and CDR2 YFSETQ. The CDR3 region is CASNPGTSGVADTQYF. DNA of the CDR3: TGCGCCAGCAACCCCGGGACTAGCGGAGTGGCAGATACGCAGTATTTT.

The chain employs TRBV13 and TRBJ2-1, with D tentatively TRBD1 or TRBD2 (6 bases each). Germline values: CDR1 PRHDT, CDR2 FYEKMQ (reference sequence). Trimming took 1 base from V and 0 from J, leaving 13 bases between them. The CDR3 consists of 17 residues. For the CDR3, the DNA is TGTGCCAGCAGCTTAGAATTCAGGGGAGGCTCCTACAATGAGCAGTTCTTC. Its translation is CASSLEFRGGSYNEQFF. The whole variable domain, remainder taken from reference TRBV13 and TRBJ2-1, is AAGVIQSPRHLIKEKRETATLKCYPIPRHDTVYWYQQGPGQDPQFLISFYEKMQSDKGSIPDRFSAQQFSDYHSELNMSSLELGDSALYFCASSLEFRGGSYNEQFFGPGTRLTVL.

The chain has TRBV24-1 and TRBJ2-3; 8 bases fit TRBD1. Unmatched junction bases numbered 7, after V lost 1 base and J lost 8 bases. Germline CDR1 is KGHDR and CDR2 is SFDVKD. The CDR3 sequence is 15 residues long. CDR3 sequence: CATSDLGQGAGTQYF. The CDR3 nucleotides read TGTGCCACCAGTGATTTAGGGCAGGGGGCTGGTACGCAGTATTTT.

In DNA form, the CDR3 reads TGTGCCAGCAGCGAAGGACAGGCTATTCATTCACCCCTCCACTTT. As protein: CASSEGQAIHSPLHF. The V gene is TRBV28, the J gene TRBJ1-6; 7 nucleotides align to TRBD1. This CDR3 is 15 amino acids long. J lost 8 bases, V lost 6 bases, and 10 bases had no gene match. Germline-derived CDR1 and CDR2 are MDHEN and SYDVKM.

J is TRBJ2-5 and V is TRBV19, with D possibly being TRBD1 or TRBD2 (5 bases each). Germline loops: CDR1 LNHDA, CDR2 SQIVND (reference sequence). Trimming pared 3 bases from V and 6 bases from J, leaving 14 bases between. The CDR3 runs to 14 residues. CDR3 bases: TGTGCCAGTAGTATTTGGGATGGGGGTCAGACCCAGTACTTC. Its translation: CASSIWDGGQTQYF. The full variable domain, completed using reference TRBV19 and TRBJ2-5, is DGGITQSPKYLFRKEGQNVTLSCEQNLNHDAMYWYRQDPGQGLRLIYYSQIVNDFQKGDIAEGYSVSREKKESFPLTVTSAQKNPTAFYLCASSIWDGGQTQYFGPGTRLLVL.

This chain's CDR3 is CASRGLAGGQETQYF. The CDR3 DNA follows: TGTGCCAGCAGGGGACTAGCGGGGGGACAAGAGACCCAGTACTTC. The chain employs TRBV6-5 and TRBJ2-5, with 15 bases fitting TRBD2. With 6 bases clipped from V and 2 bases from J, the junction kept 1 base outside the gene matches. CDR1 MNHEY and CDR2 SVGAGI come from the germline V gene. The CDR3 covers 15 residues.

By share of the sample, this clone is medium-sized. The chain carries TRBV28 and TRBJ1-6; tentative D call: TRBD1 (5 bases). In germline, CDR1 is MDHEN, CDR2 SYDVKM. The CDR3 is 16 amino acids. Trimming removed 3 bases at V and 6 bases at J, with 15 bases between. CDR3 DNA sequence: TGTGCCAGCAGTTTTTACAGGCGTGAGGGTAATTCACCCCTCCACTTT. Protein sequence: CASSFYRREGNSPLHF.

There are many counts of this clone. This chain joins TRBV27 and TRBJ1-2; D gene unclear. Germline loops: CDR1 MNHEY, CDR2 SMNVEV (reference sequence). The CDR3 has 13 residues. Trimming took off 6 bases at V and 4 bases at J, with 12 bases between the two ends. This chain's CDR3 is CASRAEGGYGYTF. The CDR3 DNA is TGTGCCAGCAGGGCAGAGGGTGGCTATGGCTACACCTTC.

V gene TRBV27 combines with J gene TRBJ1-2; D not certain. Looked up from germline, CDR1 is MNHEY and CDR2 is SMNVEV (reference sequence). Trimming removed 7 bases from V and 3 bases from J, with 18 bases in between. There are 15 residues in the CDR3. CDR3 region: CASTKNGPADYGYTF. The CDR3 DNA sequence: TGTGCCAGCACCAAAAACGGTCCAGCGGACTATGGCTACACCTTC.

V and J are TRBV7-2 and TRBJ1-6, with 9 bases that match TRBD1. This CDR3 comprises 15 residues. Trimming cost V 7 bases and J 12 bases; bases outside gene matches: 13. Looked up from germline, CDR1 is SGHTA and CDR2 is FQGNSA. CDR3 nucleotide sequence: TGTGCCAGCATGCTTGGGACAGGGTTCTTTGAACCCCTCCACTTT. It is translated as CASMLGTGFFEPLHF.

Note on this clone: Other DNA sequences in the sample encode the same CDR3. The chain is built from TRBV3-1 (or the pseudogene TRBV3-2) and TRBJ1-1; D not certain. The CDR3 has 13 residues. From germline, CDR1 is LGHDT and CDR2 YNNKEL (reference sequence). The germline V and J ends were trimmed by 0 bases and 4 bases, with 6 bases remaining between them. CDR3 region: CASSQEGGTEAFF. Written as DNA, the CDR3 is TGTGCCAGCAGCCAAGAGGGTGGCACTGAAGCTTTCTTT.